This T cell receptor (beta chain) is from a study of blood T cell repertoires in COVID-19. V dropped 5 bases and J dropped 0; count of bases not matched to a gene: 10. Germline-derived CDR1 and CDR2 are SGHTA and FQGTGA. The CDR3 consists of 18 residues. Original handling: The assay estimated nucleated cells by amplifying reference gene primers. TCRdb's table, derived via immunoSEQ multiplex PCR, lists solely in-frame clones and lacks some. That table is the source of V, J and clone size, and D and trimming were worked out from the DNA. This table has approximately 280,000 clones, 89% appearing once. This rearrangement joins TRBV7-3 to TRBJ2-2; 9 bases match TRBD1. Sequencing was done on a sample of peripheral blood. The sequence was obtained from a woman in her sixties with acute or convalescent COVID-19. This CDR3 is CASSRVGTGLANTGELFF. DNA of the CDR3: TGTGCCAGCAGCCGGGTCGGGACAGGGCTTGCGAACACCGGGGAGCTGTTTTTT.